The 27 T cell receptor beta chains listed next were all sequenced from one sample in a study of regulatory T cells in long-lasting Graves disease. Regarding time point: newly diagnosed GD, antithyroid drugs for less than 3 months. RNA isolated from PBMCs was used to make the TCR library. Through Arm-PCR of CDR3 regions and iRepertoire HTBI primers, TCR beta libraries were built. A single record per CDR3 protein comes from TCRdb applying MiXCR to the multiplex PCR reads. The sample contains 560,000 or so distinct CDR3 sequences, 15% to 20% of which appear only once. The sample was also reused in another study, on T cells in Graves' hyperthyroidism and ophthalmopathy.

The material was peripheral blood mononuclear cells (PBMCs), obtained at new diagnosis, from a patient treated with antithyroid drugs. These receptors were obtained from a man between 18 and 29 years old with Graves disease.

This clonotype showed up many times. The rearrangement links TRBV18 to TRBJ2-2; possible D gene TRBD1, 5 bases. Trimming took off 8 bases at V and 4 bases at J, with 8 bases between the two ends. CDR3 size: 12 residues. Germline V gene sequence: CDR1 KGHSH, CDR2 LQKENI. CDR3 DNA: TGTGCCAGCAGTGACAGCACCGGGGAGCTGTTTTTT. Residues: CASSDSTGELFF.

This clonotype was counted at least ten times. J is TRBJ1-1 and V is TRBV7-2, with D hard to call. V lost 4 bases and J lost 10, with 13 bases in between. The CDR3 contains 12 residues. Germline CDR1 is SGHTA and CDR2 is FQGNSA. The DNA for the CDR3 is TGTGCCAGCAGCTGGGCGGGTGGAGGAGCTTTCTTT. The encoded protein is CASSWAGGGAFF. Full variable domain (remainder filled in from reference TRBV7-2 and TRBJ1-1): GAGVSQSPSNKVTEKGKDVELRCDPISGHTALYWYRQSLGQGLEFLIYFQGNSAPDKSGLPSDRFSAERTGGSVSTLTIQRTQQEDSAVYLCASSWAGGGAFFGQGTRLTVV.

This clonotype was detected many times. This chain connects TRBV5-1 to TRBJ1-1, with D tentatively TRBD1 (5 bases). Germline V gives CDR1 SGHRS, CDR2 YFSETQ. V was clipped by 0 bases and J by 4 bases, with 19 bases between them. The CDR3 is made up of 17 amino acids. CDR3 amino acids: CASSLDSTAPGSTEAFF. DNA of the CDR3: TGCGCCAGCAGCTTGGATAGTACAGCTCCAGGGAGCACTGAAGCTTTCTTT.

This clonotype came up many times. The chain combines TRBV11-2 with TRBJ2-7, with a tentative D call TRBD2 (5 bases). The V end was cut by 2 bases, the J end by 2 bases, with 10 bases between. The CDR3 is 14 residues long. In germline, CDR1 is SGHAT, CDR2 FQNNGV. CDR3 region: CASSLTPSPYEQYF. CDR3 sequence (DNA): TGTGCCAGCAGCTTAACGCCTAGCCCCTACGAGCAGTACTTC.

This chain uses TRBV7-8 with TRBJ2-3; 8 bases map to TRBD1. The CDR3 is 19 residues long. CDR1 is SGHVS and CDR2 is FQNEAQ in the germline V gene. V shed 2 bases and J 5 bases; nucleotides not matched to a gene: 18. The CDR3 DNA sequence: TGTGCCAGCAGCTTAACCCCCTCGGGCAGGGGGCGCAGGGGAGATACGCAGTATTTT. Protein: CASSLTPSGRGRRGDTQYF.

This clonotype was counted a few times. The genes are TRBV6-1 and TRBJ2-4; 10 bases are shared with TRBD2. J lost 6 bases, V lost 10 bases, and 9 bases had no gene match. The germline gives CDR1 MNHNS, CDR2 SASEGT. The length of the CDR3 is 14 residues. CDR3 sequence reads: CATSAGGPLNIQYF. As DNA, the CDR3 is TGTGCCACCTCAGCGGGAGGGCCGTTAAACATTCAGTACTTC.

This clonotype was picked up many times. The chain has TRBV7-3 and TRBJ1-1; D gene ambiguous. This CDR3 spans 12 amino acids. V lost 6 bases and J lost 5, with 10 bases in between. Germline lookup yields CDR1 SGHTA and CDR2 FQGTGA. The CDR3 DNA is TGTGCCAGCAGTTTATCGGGGACTGAAGCTTTCTTT. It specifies CASSLSGTEAFF.

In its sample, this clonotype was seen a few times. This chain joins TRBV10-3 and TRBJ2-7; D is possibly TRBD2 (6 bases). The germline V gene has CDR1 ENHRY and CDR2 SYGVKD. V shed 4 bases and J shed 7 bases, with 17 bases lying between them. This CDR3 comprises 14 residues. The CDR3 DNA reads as TGTGCCATCAGTGGGGAGGAACCGCGTTGGGAGCAGTACTTC. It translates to CAISGEEPRWEQYF.

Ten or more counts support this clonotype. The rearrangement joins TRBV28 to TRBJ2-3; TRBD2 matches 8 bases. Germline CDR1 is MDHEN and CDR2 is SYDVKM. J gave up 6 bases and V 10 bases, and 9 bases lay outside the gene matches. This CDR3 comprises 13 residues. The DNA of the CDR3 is TGTGCCACGTCTGCGGGGGGACGGGATACGCAGTATTTT. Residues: CATSAGGRDTQYF.

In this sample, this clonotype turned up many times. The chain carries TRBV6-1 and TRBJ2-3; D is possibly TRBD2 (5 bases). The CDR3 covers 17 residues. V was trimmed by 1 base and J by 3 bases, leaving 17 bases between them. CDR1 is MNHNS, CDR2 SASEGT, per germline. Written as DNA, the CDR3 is TGTGCCAGCAGTGAAGACCAGGCAACTGGGGAGACAGATACGCAGTATTTT. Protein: CASSEDQATGETDTQYF.

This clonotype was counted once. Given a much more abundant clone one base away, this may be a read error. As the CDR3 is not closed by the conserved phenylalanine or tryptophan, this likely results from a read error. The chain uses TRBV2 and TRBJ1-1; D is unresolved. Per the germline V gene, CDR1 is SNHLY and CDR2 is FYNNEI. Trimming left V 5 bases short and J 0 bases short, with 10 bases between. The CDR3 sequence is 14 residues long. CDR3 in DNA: TGTGCCAGCAGTAGCCGGACGCTGAACACTGAAGCTTTCTTA. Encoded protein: CASSSRTLNTEAFL.

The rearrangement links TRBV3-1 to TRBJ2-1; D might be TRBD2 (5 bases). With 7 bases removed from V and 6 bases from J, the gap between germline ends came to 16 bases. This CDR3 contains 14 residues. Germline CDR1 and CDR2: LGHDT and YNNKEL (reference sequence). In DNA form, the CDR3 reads TGTGCCAGCACCGAGCCCCCTGGACTCAATGAGCAGTTCTTC. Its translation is CASTEPPGLNEQFF.

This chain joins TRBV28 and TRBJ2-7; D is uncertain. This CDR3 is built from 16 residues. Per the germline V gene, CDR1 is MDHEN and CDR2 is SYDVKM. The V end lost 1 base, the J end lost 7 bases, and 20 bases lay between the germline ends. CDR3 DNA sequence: TGTGCCAGCAGTTTATCGCGGCAGACCCCTTACAATGAGCAGTACTTC. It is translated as CASSLSRQTPYNEQYF.

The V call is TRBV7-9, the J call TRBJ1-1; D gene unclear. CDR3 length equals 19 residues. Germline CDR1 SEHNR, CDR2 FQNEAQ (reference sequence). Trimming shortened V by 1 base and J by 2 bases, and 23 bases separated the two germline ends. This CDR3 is CASSLGFSRTDDPNTEAFF. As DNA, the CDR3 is TGTGCCAGCAGCTTAGGATTTTCAAGGACCGACGATCCAAACACTGAAGCTTTCTTT.

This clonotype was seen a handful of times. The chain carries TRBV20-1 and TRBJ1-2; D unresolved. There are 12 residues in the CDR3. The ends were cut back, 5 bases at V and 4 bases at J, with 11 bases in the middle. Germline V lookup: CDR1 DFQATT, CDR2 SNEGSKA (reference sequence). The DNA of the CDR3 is TGCAGTGCTTCCTACGGCGGCTATGGCTACACCTTC. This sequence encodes CSASYGGYGYTF.

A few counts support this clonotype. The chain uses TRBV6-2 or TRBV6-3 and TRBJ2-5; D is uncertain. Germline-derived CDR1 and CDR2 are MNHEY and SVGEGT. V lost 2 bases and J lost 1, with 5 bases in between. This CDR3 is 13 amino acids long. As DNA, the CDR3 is TGTGCCAGCAGTTACCCGGTCCAAGAGACCCAGTACTTC. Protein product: CASSYPVQETQYF.

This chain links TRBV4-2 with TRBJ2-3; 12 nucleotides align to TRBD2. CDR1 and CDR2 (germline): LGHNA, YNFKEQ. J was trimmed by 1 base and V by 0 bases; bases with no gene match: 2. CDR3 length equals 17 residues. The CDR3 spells CASSQDLAGGGTDTQYF. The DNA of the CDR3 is TGTGCCAGCAGCCAAGACCTAGCGGGAGGGGGCACAGATACGCAGTATTTT.

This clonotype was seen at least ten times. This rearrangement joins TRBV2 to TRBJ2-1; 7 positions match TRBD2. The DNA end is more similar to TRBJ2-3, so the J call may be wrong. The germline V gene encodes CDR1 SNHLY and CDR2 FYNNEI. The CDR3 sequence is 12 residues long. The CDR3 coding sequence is TGTGCCAGCAGAGACCGCGGGGGTACGCAGTATTTT. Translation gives CASRDRGGTQYF.

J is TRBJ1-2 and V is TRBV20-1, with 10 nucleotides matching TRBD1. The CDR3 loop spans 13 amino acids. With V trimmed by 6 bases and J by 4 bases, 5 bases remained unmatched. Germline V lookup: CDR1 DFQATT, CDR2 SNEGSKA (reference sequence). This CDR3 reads CSAPTGGAYGYTF. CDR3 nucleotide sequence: TGCAGTGCCCCGACAGGGGGCGCCTATGGCTACACCTTC.

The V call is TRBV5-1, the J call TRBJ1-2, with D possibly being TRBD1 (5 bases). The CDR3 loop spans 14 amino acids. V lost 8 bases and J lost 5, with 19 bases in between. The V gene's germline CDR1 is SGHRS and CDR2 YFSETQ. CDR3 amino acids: CASSRDGPDYGYTF. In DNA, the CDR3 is TGCGCCAGTTCCCGGGACGGCCCTGATTATGGCTACACCTTC.

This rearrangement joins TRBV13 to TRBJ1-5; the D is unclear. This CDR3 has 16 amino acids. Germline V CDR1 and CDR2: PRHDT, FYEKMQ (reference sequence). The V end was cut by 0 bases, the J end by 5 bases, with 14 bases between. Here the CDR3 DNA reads TGTGCCAGCAGCTTAGGATGGGCCCCTGGAGATCAGCCCCAGCATTTT. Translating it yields CASSLGWAPGDQPQHF.

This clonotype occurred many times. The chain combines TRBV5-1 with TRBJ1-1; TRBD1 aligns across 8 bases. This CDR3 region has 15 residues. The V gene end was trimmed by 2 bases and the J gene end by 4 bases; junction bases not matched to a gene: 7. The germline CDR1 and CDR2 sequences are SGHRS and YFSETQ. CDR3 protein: CASSLGTGMSTEAFF. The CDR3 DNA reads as TGCGCCAGCAGCTTAGGGACAGGAATGAGCACTGAAGCTTTCTTT.

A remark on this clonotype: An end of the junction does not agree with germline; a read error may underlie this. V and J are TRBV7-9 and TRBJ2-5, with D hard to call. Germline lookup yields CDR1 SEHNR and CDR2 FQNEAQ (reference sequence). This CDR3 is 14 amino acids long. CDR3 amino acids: CASSLGTDQEPQYF. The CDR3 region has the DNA TGTGCCAGCAGCTTAGGTACAGACCAAGAGCCCCAGTACTTC. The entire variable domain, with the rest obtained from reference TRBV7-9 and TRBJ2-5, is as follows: DTGVSQNPRHKITKRGQNVTFRCDPISEHNRLYWYRQTLGQGPEFLTYFQNEAQLEKSRLLSDRFSAERPKGSFSTLEIQRTEQGDSAMYLCASSLGTDQEPQYFGPGTRLLVL.

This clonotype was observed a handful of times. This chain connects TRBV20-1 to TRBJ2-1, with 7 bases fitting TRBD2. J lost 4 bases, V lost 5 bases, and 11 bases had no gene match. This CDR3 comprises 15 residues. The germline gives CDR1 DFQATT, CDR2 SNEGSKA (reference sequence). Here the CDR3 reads CSAYVPGLIYNEQFF. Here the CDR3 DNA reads TGCAGTGCTTATGTCCCGGGACTAATTTACAATGAGCAGTTCTTC.

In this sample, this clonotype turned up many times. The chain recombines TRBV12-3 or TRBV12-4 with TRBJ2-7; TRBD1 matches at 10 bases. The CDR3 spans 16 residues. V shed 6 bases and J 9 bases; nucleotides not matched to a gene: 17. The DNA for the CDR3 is TGTGCCAGCAGCGACGTCCGTGGGACAGGGGACGGCGGGCAGTACTTC. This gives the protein CASSDVRGTGDGGQYF.

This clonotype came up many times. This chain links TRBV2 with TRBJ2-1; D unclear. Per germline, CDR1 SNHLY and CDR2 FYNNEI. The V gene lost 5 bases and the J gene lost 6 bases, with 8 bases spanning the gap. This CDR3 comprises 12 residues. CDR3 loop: CASSPPGNEQFF. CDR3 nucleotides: TGTGCCAGCAGTCCCCCCGGCAATGAGCAGTTCTTC.

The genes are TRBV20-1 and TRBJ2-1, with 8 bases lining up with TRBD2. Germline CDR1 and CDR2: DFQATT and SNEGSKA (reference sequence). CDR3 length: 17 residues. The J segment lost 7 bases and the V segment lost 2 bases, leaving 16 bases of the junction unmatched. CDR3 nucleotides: TGCAGTGCTAGACCCCCGTCCGGGGGGGGCGTCGGGAATGAGCAGTTCTTC. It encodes CSARPPSGGGVGNEQFF.